This T cell receptor (beta chain) was observed in a study of blood T cell repertoires in COVID-19. Overall study: COVID-19 samples from acute and convalescent phases originated in the United States, Italy and Spain. T cells, B-cell-depleted T cells, or PBMCs provided the cDNA or gDNA that served as material.

Seattle enrolled patients during active infection and tracked them longitudinally. The authors' processing: Counts of nucleated cells, estimated from reference gene primer amplification, were obtained. Measured with immunoSEQ multiplex PCR; TCRdb has only the in-frame clones, and not every one. That table is the source of V, J and clone size, and D and trimming were worked out from the DNA. The table shows about 160,000 clones, with approximately 90% occurring only once. This CDR3 has 15 residues. CDR1 and CDR2 from the germline V gene are LGHDT and YNNKEL (reference sequence). V lost 5 bases, J lost 4 bases, and 17 bases lay in between.

The chain is built from TRBV3-1 (or the pseudogene TRBV3-2) and TRBJ2-5, with TRBD1 as a possible D gene (5 bases). Sequenced: peripheral blood. The sequence was obtained from a woman between 65 and 79 years old with COVID-19, enrolled during active disease. In DNA, the CDR3 is TGTGCCAGCAGCTCTCGACAGCCCAAGGGAGAGACCCAGTACTTC. Its protein product is CASSSRQPKGETQYF.